The 5 T cell receptor beta chains below were found in one sample sequenced in a study of molecular identifiers for immune sequencing clone quantification. Using its own MiXCR run on the PCR reads, TCRdb lists one record per CDR3 protein. In the table there are over 70,000 distinct CDR3 sequences, about 23% of which are singletons. Sequencing was carried out using naive CD8+ T cells from blood, with Jurkat cell RNA spiked in. Subset meaning: FACS-sorted CD8+CD4-CCR7+CD45RA+ naive T cells. Every receptor here comes from a human donor in good health. Some libraries in this study had Jurkat cell RNA spiked in.

This clonotype was detected ten times or more. The chain has TRBV20-1 and TRBJ2-2, with 9 bases aligning to TRBD2. CDR3 length equals 16 residues. J gave up 5 bases and V 0 bases, and 7 bases lay outside the gene matches. Germline lookup yields CDR1 DFQATT and CDR2 SNEGSKA (reference sequence). The CDR3 coding sequence is TGCAGTGCTAGAGACCTCGCGCTAGCGGGAACCGGGGAGCTGTTTTTT. Translating it yields CSARDLALAGTGELFF.

This clonotype came up a few times. The chain employs TRBV11-3 and TRBJ2-3; possible D gene TRBD2, 5 bases. Trimming removed 5 bases at V and 2 bases at J, with 14 bases between. This CDR3 is 15 amino acids long. Germline CDR1 SGHNT, CDR2 YENEEA. CDR3 sequence: CASSPGVSSTDTQYF. The CDR3 DNA sequence: TGTGCCAGCAGCCCCGGGGTTTCTTCCACAGATACGCAGTATTTT.

The V gene is TRBV2, the J gene TRBJ2-3; TRBD1 or TRBD2 may be the D gene (5 bases each). In germline, CDR1 is SNHLY, CDR2 FYNNEI. V was clipped by 3 bases and J by 2 bases, with 18 bases between them. This CDR3 contains 17 residues. The CDR3 nucleotides are TGTGCCAGCAGTGAGTCGGGTGGGGGAACGTACACAGATACGCAGTATTTT. Protein sequence: CASSESGGGTYTDTQYF.

As regards this clonotype: The junction departs from the called germline gene at one end, perhaps through a read error. The CDR3 sequence: CIVEGGTEAFF. CDR3 DNA sequence: TGCATCGTTGAAGGGGGGACTGAAGCTTTCTTT. The chain joins TRBV29-1 to TRBJ1-1; TRBD1 is a possible D gene (6 bases). Germline assignment: CDR1 SQVTM and CDR2 ANQGSEA. This CDR3 is 11 amino acids long.

This clonotype was observed a single time. One end of the junction is discordant with germline, which a read error may explain. The chain joins TRBV27 to TRBJ2-5; no definite D call. There are 15 residues in the CDR3. Germline V gene data show CDR1 as MNHEY and CDR2 as SMNVEV (reference sequence). CDR3 residues: CASSLSPRIQETPYF. CDR3 sequence (DNA): TGTGCCAGCAGTTTATCACCCAGGATCCAAGAGACCCCGTACTTC.